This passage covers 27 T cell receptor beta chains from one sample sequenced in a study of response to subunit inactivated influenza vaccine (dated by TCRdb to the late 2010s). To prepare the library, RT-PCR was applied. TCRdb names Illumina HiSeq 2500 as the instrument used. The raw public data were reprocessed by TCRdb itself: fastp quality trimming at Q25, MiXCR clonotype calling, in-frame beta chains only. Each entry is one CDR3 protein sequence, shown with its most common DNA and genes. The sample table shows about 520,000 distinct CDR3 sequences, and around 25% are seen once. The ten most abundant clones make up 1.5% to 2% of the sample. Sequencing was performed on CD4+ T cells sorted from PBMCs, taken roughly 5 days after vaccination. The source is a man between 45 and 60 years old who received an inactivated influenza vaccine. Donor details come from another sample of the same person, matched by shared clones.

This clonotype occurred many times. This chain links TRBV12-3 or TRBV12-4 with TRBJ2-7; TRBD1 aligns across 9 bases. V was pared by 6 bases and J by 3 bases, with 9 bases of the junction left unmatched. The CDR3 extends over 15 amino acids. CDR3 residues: CASRGMYRGHYEQYF. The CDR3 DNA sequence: TGTGCCAGCAGGGGCATGTACAGGGGGCACTACGAGCAGTACTTC.

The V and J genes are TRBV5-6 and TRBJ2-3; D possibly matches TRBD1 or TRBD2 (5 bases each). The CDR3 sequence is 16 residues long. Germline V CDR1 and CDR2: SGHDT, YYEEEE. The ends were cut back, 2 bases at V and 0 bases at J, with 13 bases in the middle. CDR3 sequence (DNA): TGTGCCAGCAGCTTTGGTTCGGGGCATAGCACAGATACGCAGTATTTT. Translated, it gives CASSFGSGHSTDTQYF. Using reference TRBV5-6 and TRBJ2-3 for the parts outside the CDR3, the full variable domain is DAGVTQSPTHLIKTRGQQVTLRCSPKSGHDTVSWYQQALGQGPQFIFQYYEEEERQRGNFPDRFSGHQFPNYSSELNVNALLLGDSALYLCASSFGSGHSTDTQYFGPGTRLTVL.

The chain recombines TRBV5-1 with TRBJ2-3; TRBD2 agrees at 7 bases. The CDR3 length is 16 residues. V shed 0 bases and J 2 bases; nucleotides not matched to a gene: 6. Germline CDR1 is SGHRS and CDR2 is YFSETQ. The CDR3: CASSLALSGVTDTQYF. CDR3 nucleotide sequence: TGCGCCAGCAGCTTGGCGCTAAGCGGGGTCACAGATACGCAGTATTTT.

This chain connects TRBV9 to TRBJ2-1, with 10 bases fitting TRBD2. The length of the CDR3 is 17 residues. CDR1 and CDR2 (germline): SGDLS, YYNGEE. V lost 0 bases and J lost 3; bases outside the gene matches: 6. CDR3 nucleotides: TGTGCCAGCAGCGTAGCTTTGGCTAGCGGGAGCTACAATGAGCAGTTCTTC. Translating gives CASSVALASGSYNEQFF.

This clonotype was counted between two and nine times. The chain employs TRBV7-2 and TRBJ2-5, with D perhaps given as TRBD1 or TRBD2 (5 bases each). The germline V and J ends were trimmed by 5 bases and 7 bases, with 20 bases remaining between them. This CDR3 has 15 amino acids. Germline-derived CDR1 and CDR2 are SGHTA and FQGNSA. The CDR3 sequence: CASSPNEGTRGTQYF. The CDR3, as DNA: TGTGCCAGCAGCCCTAACGAAGGGACCCGGGGGACCCAGTACTTC.

Written as DNA, the CDR3 is TGTGCCAGCAGGCCGCAAGGGGGCCGCACAGATACGCAGTATTTT. Its protein is CASRPQGGRTDTQYF. V and J are TRBV6-2 or TRBV6-3 and TRBJ2-3; TRBD1 matches 7 bases. The CDR3 has 15 residues. The germline V gene has CDR1 MNHEY and CDR2 SVGEGT. After removal of 6 bases from V and 1 base from J, the junction contained 7 bases not matched to a gene.

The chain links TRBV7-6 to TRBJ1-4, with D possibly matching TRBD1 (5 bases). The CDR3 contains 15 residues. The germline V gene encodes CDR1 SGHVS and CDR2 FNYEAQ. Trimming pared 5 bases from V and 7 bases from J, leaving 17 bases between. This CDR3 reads CASSEGFGTLEKLFF. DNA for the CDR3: TGTGCCAGCAGCGAGGGGTTCGGGACCCTTGAAAAACTGTTTTTT.

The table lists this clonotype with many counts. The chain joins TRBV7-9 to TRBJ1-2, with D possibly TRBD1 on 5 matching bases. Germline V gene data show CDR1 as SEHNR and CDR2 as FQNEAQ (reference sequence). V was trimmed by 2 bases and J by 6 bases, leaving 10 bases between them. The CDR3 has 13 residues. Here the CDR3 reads CASSLMGRHGYTF. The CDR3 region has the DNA TGTGCCAGCAGCTTAATGGGGCGACATGGCTACACCTTC.

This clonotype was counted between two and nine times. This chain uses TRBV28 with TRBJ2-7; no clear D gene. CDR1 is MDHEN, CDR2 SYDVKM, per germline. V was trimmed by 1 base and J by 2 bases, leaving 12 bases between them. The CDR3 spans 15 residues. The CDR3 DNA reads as TGTGCCAGCAGTTTATTTCAGGAGATAACCTACGAGCAGTACTTC. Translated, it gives CASSLFQEITYEQYF.

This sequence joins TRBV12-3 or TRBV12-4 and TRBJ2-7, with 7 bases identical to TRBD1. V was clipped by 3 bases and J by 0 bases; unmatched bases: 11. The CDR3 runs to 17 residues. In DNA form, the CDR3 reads TGTGCCAGCAGTTTTACCCCCGGGACAGACAGCTCCTACGAGCAGTACTTC. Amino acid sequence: CASSFTPGTDSSYEQYF.

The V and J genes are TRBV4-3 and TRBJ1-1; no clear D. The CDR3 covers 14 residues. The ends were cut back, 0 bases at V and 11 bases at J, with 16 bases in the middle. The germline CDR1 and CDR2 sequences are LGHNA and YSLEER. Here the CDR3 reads CASSQDSYQFGAFF. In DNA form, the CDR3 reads TGCGCCAGCAGCCAAGACAGTTACCAGTTTGGGGCTTTCTTT.

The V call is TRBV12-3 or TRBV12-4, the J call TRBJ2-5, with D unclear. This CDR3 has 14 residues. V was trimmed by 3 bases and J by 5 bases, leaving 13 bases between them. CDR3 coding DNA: TGTGCCAGCAGTTTGGGTACGGTGGTTGAGACCCAGTACTTC. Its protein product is CASSLGTVVETQYF.

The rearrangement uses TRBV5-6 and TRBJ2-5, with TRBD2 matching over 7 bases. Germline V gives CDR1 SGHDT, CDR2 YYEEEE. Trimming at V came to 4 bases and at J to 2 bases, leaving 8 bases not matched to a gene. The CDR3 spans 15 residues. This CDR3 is CASSRGGTLQETQYF. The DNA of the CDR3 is TGTGCCAGCAGCCGCGGGGGAACCCTACAAGAGACCCAGTACTTC.

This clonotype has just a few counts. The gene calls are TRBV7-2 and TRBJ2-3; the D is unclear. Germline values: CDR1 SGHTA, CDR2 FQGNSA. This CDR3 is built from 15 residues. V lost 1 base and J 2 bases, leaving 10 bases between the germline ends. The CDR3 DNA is TGTGCCAGCAGCTTAGTACCGCCCCTCACAGATACGCAGTATTTT. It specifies CASSLVPPLTDTQYF. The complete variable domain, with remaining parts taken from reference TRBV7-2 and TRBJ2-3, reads GAGVSQSPSNKVTEKGKDVELRCDPISGHTALYWYRQSLGQGLEFLIYFQGNSAPDKSGLPSDRFSAERTGGSVSTLTIQRTQQEDSAVYLCASSLVPPLTDTQYFGPGTRLTVL.

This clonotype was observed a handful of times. The CDR3 bases are TGTGCCAGTAGTGTCGGGAGGAACACTGAAGCTTTCTTT. Translating gives CASSVGRNTEAFF. The chain is built from TRBV19 and TRBJ1-1; D not resolved. This CDR3 spans 13 amino acids. The V end lost 5 bases, the J end lost 1 base, and 8 bases lay between the germline ends. Germline-derived CDR1 and CDR2 are LNHDA and SQIVND (reference sequence). Variable domain in full (rest from reference TRBV19 and TRBJ1-1): DGGITQSPKYLFRKEGQNVTLSCEQNLNHDAMYWYRQDPGQGLRLIYYSQIVNDFQKGDIAEGYSVSREKKESFPLTVTSAQKNPTAFYLCASSVGRNTEAFFGQGTRLTVV.

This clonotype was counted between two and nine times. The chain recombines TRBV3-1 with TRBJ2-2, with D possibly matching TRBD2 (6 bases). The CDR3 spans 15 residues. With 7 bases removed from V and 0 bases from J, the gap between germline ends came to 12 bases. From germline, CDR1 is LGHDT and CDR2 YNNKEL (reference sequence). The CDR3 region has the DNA TGTGCCAGCACCCAGGCGGGGACGAACACCGGGGAGCTGTTTTTT. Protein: CASTQAGTNTGELFF. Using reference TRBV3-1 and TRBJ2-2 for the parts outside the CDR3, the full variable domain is DTAVSQTPKYLVTQMGNDKSIKCEQNLGHDTMYWYKQDSKKFLKIMFSYNNKELIINETVPNRFSPKSPDKAHLNLHINSLELGDSAVYFCASTQAGTNTGELFFGEGSRLTVL.

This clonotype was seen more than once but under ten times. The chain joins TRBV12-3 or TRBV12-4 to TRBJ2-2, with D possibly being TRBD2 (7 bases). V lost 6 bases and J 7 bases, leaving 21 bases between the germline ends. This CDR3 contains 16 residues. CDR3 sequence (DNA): TGTGCCAGCAGACCCCGTGGGGGGGGGCCCCACGGGGAGCTGTTTTTT. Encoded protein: CASRPRGGGPHGELFF.

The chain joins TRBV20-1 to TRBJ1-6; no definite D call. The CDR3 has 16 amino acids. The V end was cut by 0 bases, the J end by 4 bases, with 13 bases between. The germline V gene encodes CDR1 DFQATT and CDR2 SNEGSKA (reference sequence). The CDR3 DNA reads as TGCAGTGCTAGAGATGAGGCAGGCAATTATAATTCACCCCTCCACTTT. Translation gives CSARDEAGNYNSPLHF.

CDR3 DNA sequence: TGCGCCAGCAGCGGAATGGGGACAGGGGCTAATGAAAAACTGTTTTTT. This translates into CASSGMGTGANEKLFF. The chain employs TRBV5-1 and TRBJ1-4; TRBD1 aligns across 10 bases. Germline trimming cut 4 bases from V and 3 bases from J; bases unmatched to any gene: 6. This CDR3 region has 16 residues. The germline CDR1 and CDR2 sequences are SGHRS and YFSETQ.

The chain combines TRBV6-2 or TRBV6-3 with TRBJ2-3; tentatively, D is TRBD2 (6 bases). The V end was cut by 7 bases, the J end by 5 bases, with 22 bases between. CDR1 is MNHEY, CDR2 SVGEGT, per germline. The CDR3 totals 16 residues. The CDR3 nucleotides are TGTGCCAGCACCACTTATCTTGGGGCCGGGGGAGATACGCAGTATTTT. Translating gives CASTTYLGAGGDTQYF.

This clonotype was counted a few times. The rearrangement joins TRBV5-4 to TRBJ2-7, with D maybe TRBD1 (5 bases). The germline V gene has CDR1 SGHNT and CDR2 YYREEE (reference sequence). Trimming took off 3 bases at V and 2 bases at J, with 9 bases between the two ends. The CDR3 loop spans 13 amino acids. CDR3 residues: CASSSRQTYEQYF. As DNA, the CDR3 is TGTGCCAGCAGCTCAAGACAGACCTACGAGCAGTACTTC.

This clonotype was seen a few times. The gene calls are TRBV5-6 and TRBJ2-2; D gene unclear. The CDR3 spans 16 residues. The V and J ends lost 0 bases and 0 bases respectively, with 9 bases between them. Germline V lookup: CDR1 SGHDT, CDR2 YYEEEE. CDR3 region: CASSLGSYTNTGELFF. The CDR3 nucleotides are TGTGCCAGCAGCTTGGGAAGTTACACGAACACCGGGGAGCTGTTTTTT. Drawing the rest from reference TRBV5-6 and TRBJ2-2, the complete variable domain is DAGVTQSPTHLIKTRGQQVTLRCSPKSGHDTVSWYQQALGQGPQFIFQYYEEEERQRGNFPDRFSGHQFPNYSSELNVNALLLGDSALYLCASSLGSYTNTGELFFGEGSRLTVL.

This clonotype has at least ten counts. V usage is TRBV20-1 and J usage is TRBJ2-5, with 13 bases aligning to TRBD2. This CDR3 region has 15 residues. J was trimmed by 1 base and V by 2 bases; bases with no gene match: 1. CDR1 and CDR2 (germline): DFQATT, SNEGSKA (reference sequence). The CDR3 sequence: CSARWTSGGQETQYF. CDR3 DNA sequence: TGCAGTGCTAGATGGACTAGCGGGGGCCAAGAGACCCAGTACTTC.

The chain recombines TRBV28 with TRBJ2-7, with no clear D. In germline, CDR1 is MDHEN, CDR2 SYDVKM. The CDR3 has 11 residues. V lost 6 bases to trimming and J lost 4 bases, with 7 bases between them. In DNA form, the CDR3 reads TGTGCCAGCAGACAAAGGTACGAGCAGTACTTC. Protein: CASRQRYEQYF.

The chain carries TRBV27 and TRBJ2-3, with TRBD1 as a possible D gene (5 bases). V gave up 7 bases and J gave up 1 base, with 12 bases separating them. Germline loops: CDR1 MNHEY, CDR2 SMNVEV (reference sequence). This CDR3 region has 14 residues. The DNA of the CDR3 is TGTGCCAGCACCCCGGCAGGGCGCACAGATACGCAGTATTTT. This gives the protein CASTPAGRTDTQYF.

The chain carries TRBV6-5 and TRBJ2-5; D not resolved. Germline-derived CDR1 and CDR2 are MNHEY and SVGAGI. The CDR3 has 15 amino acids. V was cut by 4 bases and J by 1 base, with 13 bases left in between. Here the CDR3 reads CASSLSWALQETQYF. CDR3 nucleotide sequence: TGTGCCAGCAGTTTGTCCTGGGCCCTCCAAGAGACCCAGTACTTC.

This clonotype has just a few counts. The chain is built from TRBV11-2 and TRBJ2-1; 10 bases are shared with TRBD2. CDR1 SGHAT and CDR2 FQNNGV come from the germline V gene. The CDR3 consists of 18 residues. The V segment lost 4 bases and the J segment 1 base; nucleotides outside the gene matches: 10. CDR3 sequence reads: CASSSLKRGGESYNEQFF. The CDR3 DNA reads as TGTGCCAGCAGCTCCCTCAAGCGGGGGGGCGAATCCTACAATGAGCAGTTCTTC.